The clone carrying this T cell receptor (beta chain) was counted ten times or more. Its target is unknown. About 450 ng RNA was reverse transcribed with alpha and beta constant-region primers. Using multiplexing indices, alpha and beta chain libraries were generated apart by chain-specific third strand synthesis. Each cDNA molecule was barcoded, and a single primer pair amplified each chain. TCRdb fed the 5' RACE reads into MiXCR, producing one record per CDR3 protein. The profile shows fewer than 9,500 distinct CDR3 sequences, 9% to 9.5% of them singletons. All unsorted peripheral T cells were captured because whole blood was used without fractionation. These data originate in a study of HIV-infected patients and healthy controls. Study conclusions and caveats: When repertoires were size-matched, rare events in HIV-infected data became overweighted.

CDR3 length: 14 residues. V was pared by 5 bases and J by 2 bases, with 12 bases between. Germline CDR1 reads SGHTA; CDR2 reads FQGTGA. V is TRBV7-3 and J is TRBJ1-1; D possibly corresponds to TRBD1 (6 bases). The sample in question was blood, obtained before antiretroviral therapy. This TCR was sampled from an adult with HIV infection. In DNA form, the CDR3 reads TGTGCCAGCAGCAGGGGGTCGGGTAACACTGAAGCTTTCTTT. Residues: CASSRGSGNTEAFF.